This T cell receptor (beta chain) appears in the sequencing data of a study of post-analysis software for immune sequencing data. On the study more broadly: Included among the disease courses, which were recorded for the cohort, were relapsing-remitting, secondary progressive and progressive-relapsing multiple sclerosis. Study findings and constraints: A handful of TRBV segments were significantly more frequent in patients than in controls. TRBV5-6, TRBV5-1 and TRBV20-1 were among these segments.

Every TCR beta cDNA library bore unique molecular identifiers. TCRdb re-analysed the PCR reads in MiXCR, keeping a single row per CDR3 protein. The repertoire includes hundreds of thousands of distinct CDR3 sequences, less than 35% of them detected once, and 0.55% to 0.65% sits in the top ten. Notes on this clonotype: Its antigen is not known.

Germline values: CDR1 SQVTM, CDR2 ANQGSEA. V shed 1 base and J shed 5 bases, with 14 bases lying between them. CDR3 length equals 14 residues. The specimen was blood. This TCR was sampled from a girl aged 5 to 17 with multiple sclerosis. The chain combines TRBV29-1 with TRBJ1-1; a weak D match, TRBD1 (5 bases). In DNA, the CDR3 is TGCAGCGTTGAAGGCTTTGGGGGAGGGACTGAAGCTTTCTTT. Residues: CSVEGFGGGTEAFF.